This T cell receptor beta chain appears in the sequencing data of a study of T cells in Graves' hyperthyroidism and ophthalmopathy. This clonotype has at least ten counts. The antigen remains undetermined. Trimming removed 2 bases from V and 1 base from J, with 10 bases in between. Germline V gene data show CDR1 as SGHRS and CDR2 as YFSETQ. The CDR3 runs to 14 residues. TCR beta CDR3 sequences were amplified from RNA transcripts. The HTBI primer set drove a first-round RT-PCR of the TCR CDR3. TCRdb processed the multiplex PCR reads anew with MiXCR; each CDR3 protein has one entry. This sample yields roughly 580,000 distinct CDR3 sequences, of which roughly 50% are seen a single time; 8.2% belongs to the top ten. Findings and limits, study-wide: Ophthalmopathy cases were set apart from stable hyperthyroidism by a 13 V-J model.

Participants, patients aged 18 to 65, had newly diagnosed hyperthyroidism with a duration under 2 months. Exclusions: uncontrolled infection, other autoimmune disease, pregnancy, lactation. The sequence was obtained from a young woman with Graves' hyperthyroidism. The sample was peripheral blood or thyroid tissue (not recorded which). The V and J genes are TRBV5-1 and TRBJ2-7, with D possibly being TRBD1 or TRBD2 (5 bases each). CDR3 nucleotide sequence: TGCGCCAGCAGCTTATGGGACGGTTCCTACGAGCAGTACTTC. Residues: CASSLWDGSYEQYF.